This T cell receptor beta chain was sequenced in a study of blood T cell repertoires in COVID-19. About the study: Samples representing acute and convalescent COVID-19 were sourced from the United States, Italy and Spain. The analysed material was cDNA or gDNA that came from T cells, B-cell-depleted T cells, or PBMCs.

Trimming removed 5 bases from V and 4 bases from J, with 5 bases in between. The CDR3 runs 11 residues. In the source study's methods: Reference gene primer amplification gave estimated nucleated cell counts. Only in-frame clones appear in the TCRdb table, and some are missing; sequencing was by immunoSEQ multiplex PCR. That table furnishes V, J and clone size, whereas the DNA furnished D and trimming. This sample carries about 53,000 clones, just over 85% of them seen once, and the ten largest clones take less than 3.5%. This sequence was found in a man older than 75 with acute or convalescent COVID-19. The V gene is TRBV12-3 or TRBV12-4, the J gene TRBJ2-5; D remains ambiguous. Sequencing was carried out using peripheral blood. As DNA, the CDR3 is TGTGCCAGCAGTGCGCGAGAGACCCAGTACTTC. Translation: CASSARETQYF.